This entry lists 11 T cell receptor beta chains sequenced from one sample in a study of blood T cell repertoires in COVID-19. The table came from immunoSEQ multiplex PCR; TCRdb's copy has only in-frame clones and leaves some out. The table lists 30,000 to 40,000 clones, around 84% of them singletons. What was sequenced was peripheral blood. These receptors were collected from a man in his 60s with COVID-19, enrolled during active disease.

The chain joins TRBV5-4 to TRBJ2-1; 9 nucleotides match TRBD2. The ends lost 4 bases at V and 4 bases at J; junction bases unmatched: 6. The CDR3 is 15 amino acids. CDR1 SGHNT and CDR2 YYREEE come from the germline V gene (reference sequence). DNA for the CDR3: TGTGCCAGCAGCCCCCCAGCGGGAGGTTACAATGAGCAGTTCTTC. Translated, it gives CASSPPAGGYNEQFF. The full variable domain, with the rest looked up from reference TRBV5-4 and TRBJ2-1, is ETGVTQSPTHLIKTRGQQVTLRCSSQSGHNTVSWYQQALGQGPQFIFQYYREEENGRGNFPPRFSGLQFPNYSSELNVNALELDDSALYLCASSPPAGGYNEQFFGPGTRLTVL.

The rearrangement uses TRBV7-9 and TRBJ2-5, with a possible D match to TRBD2 (6 bases). V gave up 0 bases and J gave up 5 bases, with 10 bases separating them. CDR1 is SEHNR, CDR2 FQNEAQ, per germline (reference sequence). The length of the CDR3 is 14 residues. The CDR3 sequence: CASSLAGGLETQYF. The CDR3 DNA reads as TGTGCCAGCAGCTTAGCGGGAGGCCTGGAGACCCAGTACTTC. The whole variable domain, remainder taken from reference TRBV7-9 and TRBJ2-5, is DTGVSQNPRHKITKRGQNVTFRCDPISEHNRLYWYRQTLGQGPEFLTYFQNEAQLEKSRLLSDRFSAERPKGSFSTLEIQRTEQGDSAMYLCASSLAGGLETQYFGPGTRLLVL.

The chain links TRBV11-2 to TRBJ1-1; tentatively, D is TRBD1 (6 bases). The CDR3 runs to 14 residues. V dropped 1 base and J dropped 4 bases, with 10 bases sitting between them. Germline CDR1 reads SGHAT; CDR2 reads FQNNGV. CDR3 nucleotide sequence: TGTGCCAGCAGCTTAGGCAGGGGAAGCACTGAAGCTTTCTTT. This sequence encodes CASSLGRGSTEAFF.

In its sample, this clone was seen a few times. V and J are TRBV5-1 and TRBJ1-3, with unresolved D. V was trimmed by 0 bases and J by 4 bases, leaving 11 bases between them. CDR3 length: 15 residues. Per germline, CDR1 SGHRS and CDR2 YFSETQ. The CDR3 DNA follows: TGCGCCAGCAGCTTGGGGGCAGGCCTGGGAAACACCATATATTTT. This encodes CASSLGAGLGNTIYF.

The chain joins TRBV30 to TRBJ1-1; 7 bases fit TRBD1. Germline V gives CDR1 GTSNPN, CDR2 SVGIG (reference sequence). CDR3 length: 13 residues. V trimming: 2 bases; J trimming: 4 bases; junction bases outside the gene matches: 4. DNA for the CDR3: TGTGCCTGGAGTAACAGGGGAGGCACTGAAGCTTTCTTT. Translated, it gives CAWSNRGGTEAFF.

The chain couples TRBV7-8 to TRBJ1-2; 8 bases agree with TRBD1. The V gene's germline CDR1 is SGHVS and CDR2 FQNEAQ. The CDR3 has 16 residues. J was trimmed by 3 bases and V by 5 bases; bases with no gene match: 11. The CDR3 is CASSAPQDRVYYGYTF. CDR3 coding DNA: TGTGCCAGCAGCGCGCCCCAGGACAGGGTCTACTATGGCTACACCTTC.

This chain connects TRBV6-5 to TRBJ1-5, with unresolved D. The CDR3 runs 15 residues. Germline V lookup: CDR1 MNHEY, CDR2 SVGAGI. V was trimmed by 6 bases and J by 4 bases, leaving 16 bases between them. The CDR3 loop is CASRDSESWNQPQHF. The CDR3 nucleotides read TGTGCCAGCAGGGATTCGGAGAGTTGGAATCAGCCCCAGCATTTT.

The chain couples TRBV6-2 or TRBV6-3 to TRBJ1-1; the match to TRBD1 covers 8 bases. The V segment lost 5 bases and the J segment 7 bases; nucleotides outside the gene matches: 12. The CDR3 sequence is 15 residues long. Per the germline V gene, CDR1 is MNHEY and CDR2 is SVGEGT. This chain's CDR3 is CASSPGTGRLGEAFF. The CDR3 nucleotides are TGTGCCAGCAGTCCAGGGACAGGAAGGTTGGGTGAAGCTTTCTTT.

This clone appeared a few times. CDR3 protein: CASSLTSTAGNTEAFF. For the CDR3, the DNA is TGCGCCAGCAGCTTGACGTCGACAGCGGGGAACACTGAAGCTTTCTTT. The chain recombines TRBV5-1 with TRBJ1-1, with a possible D match to TRBD1 (5 bases). The germline CDR1 and CDR2 sequences are SGHRS and YFSETQ. CDR3 size: 16 residues. V lost 1 base and J 1 base, leaving 14 bases between the germline ends.

This clone came up a few times. The rearrangement uses TRBV9 and TRBJ1-6, with 9 bases lining up with TRBD1. The germline gives CDR1 SGDLS, CDR2 YYNGEE. The V segment lost 4 bases and the J segment 10 bases; nucleotides outside the gene matches: 9. This CDR3 region has 15 residues. The CDR3 here is CASSPAGQGGSPLHF. As DNA, the CDR3 is TGTGCCAGCAGCCCCGCGGGACAGGGCGGGTCACCCCTCCACTTT. Full variable domain (outside the CDR3, taken from reference TRBV9 and TRBJ1-6): DSGVTQTPKHLITATGQRVTLRCSPRSGDLSVYWYQQSLDQGLQFLIQYYNGEERAKGNILERFSAQQFPDLHSELNLSSLELGDSALYFCASSPAGQGGSPLHFGNGTRLTVT.

The chain uses TRBV5-1 and TRBJ2-7; 11 bases align to TRBD1. Trimming cost V 4 bases and J 5 bases; bases outside gene matches: 5. The CDR3 spans 14 residues. Germline V gives CDR1 SGHRS, CDR2 YFSETQ. Here the CDR3 DNA reads TGCGCCAGCAGCGCGGGACAGGGGGTAGACGAGCAGTACTTC. This encodes CASSAGQGVDEQYF. Full variable domain (outside the CDR3, taken from reference TRBV5-1 and TRBJ2-7): KAGVTQTPRYLIKTRGQQVTLSCSPISGHRSVSWYQQTPGQGLQFLFEYFSETQRNKGNFPGRFSGRQFSNSRSEMNVSTLELGDSALYLCASSAGQGVDEQYFGPGTRLTVT.